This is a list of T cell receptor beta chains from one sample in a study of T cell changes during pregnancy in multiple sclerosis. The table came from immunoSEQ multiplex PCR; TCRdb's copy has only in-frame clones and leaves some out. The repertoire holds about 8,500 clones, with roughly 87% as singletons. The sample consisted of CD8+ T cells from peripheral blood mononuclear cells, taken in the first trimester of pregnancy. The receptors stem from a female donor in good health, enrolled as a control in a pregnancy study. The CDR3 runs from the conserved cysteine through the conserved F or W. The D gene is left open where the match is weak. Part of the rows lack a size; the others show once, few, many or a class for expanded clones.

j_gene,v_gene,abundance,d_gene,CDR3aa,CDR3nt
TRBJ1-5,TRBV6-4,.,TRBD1,CASSESTGGNQPQHF,TGTGCCAGCAGTGAATCCACAGGGGGCAATCAGCCCCAGCATTTT
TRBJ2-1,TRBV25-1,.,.,CATERGHEQFF,TGTGCCACCGAAAGAGGTCATGAGCAGTTCTTC
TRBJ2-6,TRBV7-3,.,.,CASSLIRDRSSGANVLTF,TGTGCCAGCAGCTTAATTAGAGACAGGAGCTCTGGGGCCAACGTCCTGACTTTC
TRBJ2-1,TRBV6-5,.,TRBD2,CASSYTSGSYNEQFF,TGTGCCAGCAGCTATACTAGCGGGAGCTACAATGAGCAGTTCTTC
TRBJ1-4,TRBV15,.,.,CATSRDPTALYEKLFF,TGTGCCACCAGCAGAGATCCCACAGCCTTATATGAAAAACTGTTTTTT
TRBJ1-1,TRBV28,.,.,CASSFRGTEAFF,TGTGCCAGCAGTTTTAGGGGCACTGAAGCTTTCTTT
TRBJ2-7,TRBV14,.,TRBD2,CASSRGLAGVYSYEQYF,TGTGCCAGCAGCCGTGGACTAGCGGGAGTTTACTCCTACGAGCAGTACTTC
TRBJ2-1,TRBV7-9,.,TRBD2,CASGVAGNNEQFF,TGTGCCAGTGGGGTAGCGGGGAACAATGAGCAGTTCTTC
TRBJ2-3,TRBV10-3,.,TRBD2,CAISDAGVSTDTQYF,TGTGCCATCAGTGACGCGGGAGTGAGCACAGATACGCAGTATTTT
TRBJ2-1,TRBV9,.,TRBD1,CASSAPRDRGPYEQFF,TGTGCCAGCAGCGCACCCCGGGACAGGGGGCCGTATGAGCAGTTCTTC
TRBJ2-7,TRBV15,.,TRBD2,CATSRETYSGTHYEQYF,TGTGCCACCAGCAGAGAAACATATAGCGGGACCCACTACGAGCAGTACTTC
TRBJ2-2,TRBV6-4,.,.,CASSEGTSETGELFF,TGTGCCAGCAGTGAAGGGACAAGTGAGACCGGGGAGCTGTTTTTT
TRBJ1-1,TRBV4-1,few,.,CASSQEPGSGTEAFF,TGCGCCAGCAGCCAAGAACCAGGGTCGGGCACTGAAGCTTTCTTT
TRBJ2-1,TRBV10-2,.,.,CASSFQGEANEQFF,TGCGCCAGCAGTTTCCAGGGGGAGGCAAATGAGCAGTTCTTC
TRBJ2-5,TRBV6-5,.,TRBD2,CASSSPGLAKETQYF,TGTGCCAGCAGTTCACCGGGACTAGCAAAGGAGACCCAGTACTTC
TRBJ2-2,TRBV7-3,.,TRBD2,CASSLMGGGPAGELFF,TGTGCCAGCAGCTTAATGGGCGGGGGGCCCGCCGGGGAGCTGTTTTTT
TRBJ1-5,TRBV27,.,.,CASSAQGNQPQHF,TGTGCCAGCAGTGCCCAGGGAAATCAGCCCCAGCATTTT
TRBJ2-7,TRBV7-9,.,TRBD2,CASSSLAGGVSYEQYF,TGTGCCAGCAGCTCCCTAGCGGGAGGGGTCTCCTACGAGCAGTACTTC
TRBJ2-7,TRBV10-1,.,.,CASSEYGGVDYEQYF,TGCGCCAGCAGTGAGTACGGCGGGGTGGACTACGAGCAGTACTTC
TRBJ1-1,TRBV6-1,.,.,CASSEAIAWTPKAFF,TGTGCCAGCAGTGAAGCTATCGCATGGACTCCGAAAGCTTTCTTT
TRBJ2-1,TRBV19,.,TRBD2,CASRLTSGGYNEQFF,TGTGCCAGTAGGCTGACTAGCGGGGGCTACAATGAGCAGTTCTTC
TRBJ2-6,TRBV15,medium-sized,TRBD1,CATSTQIGQEISGANVLTF,TGTGCCACCAGCACTCAGATCGGACAGGAAATCTCTGGGGCCAACGTCCTGACTTTC
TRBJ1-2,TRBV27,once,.,CASSSSGQGPYGYTF,.
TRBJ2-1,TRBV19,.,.,CASSIGVEQFF,TGTGCCAGTAGTATAGGAGTTGAGCAGTTCTTC
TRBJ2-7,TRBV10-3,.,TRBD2,CAISARDGLADHEQYF,TGTGCCATCAGTGCCAGGGACGGGCTAGCGGACCACGAGCAGTACTTC
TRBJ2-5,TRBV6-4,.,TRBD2,CASSEVAGVGETQYF,TGTGCCAGCAGTGAAGTAGCGGGAGTAGGCGAGACCCAGTACTTC
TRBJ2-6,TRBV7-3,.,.,CASSISGANVLTF,TGTGCCAGCTCAATCTCTGGGGCCAACGTCCTGACTTTC
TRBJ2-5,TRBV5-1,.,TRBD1,CASSVGLQGAALETQYF,TGCGCCAGCAGCGTCGGGCTCCAGGGGGCGGCTTTAGAGACCCAGTACTTC
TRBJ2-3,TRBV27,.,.,CASSWGGVPPSTDTQYF,TGTGCCAGCAGTTGGGGGGGCGTTCCACCGAGCACAGATACGCAGTATTTT
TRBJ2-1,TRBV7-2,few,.,CASSLLRGYEQFF,TGTGCCAGCAGCTTATTAAGGGGGTACGAGCAGTTCTTC
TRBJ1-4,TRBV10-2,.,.,CASSRWGGSGEKLFF,TGCGCCAGCAGCCGGTGGGGAGGATCCGGTGAAAAACTGTTTTTT
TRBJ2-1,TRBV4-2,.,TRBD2,CASSQDSGGANEQFF,TGTGCCAGCAGCCAAGATAGCGGGGGGGCCAATGAGCAGTTCTTC
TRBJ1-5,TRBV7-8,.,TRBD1,CASSPGTGDQPQHF,TGTGCCAGCAGCCCGGGGACAGGGGATCAGCCCCAGCATTTT
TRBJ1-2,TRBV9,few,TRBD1,CASSVDGTGINYGYTF,TGTGCCAGCAGCGTAGACGGGACAGGGATTAACTATGGCTACACCTTC
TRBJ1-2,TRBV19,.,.,CASSISPPGTGYGYTF,TGTGCCAGTAGTATATCCCCCCCCGGGACTGGCTATGGCTACACCTTC
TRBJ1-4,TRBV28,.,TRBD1,CASSSGQGVNEKLFF,TGTGCCAGCAGTTCCGGACAGGGTGTCAATGAAAAACTGTTTTTT
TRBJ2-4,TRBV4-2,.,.,CASSQANEGGGRVKNIQYF,TGTGCCAGCAGCCAGGCCAATGAAGGAGGAGGGCGAGTCAAAAACATTCAGTACTTC
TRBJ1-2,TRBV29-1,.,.,CSVGADKFYGYTF,TGCAGCGTGGGGGCGGACAAGTTTTATGGCTACACCTTC
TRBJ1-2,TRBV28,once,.,CASSFRTANYGYTF,TGTGCCAGCAGTTTTAGGACAGCAAACTATGGCTACACCTTC
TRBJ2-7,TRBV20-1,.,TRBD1,CSALRDRPYF,TGCAGTGCCCTACGGGACAGGCCGTACTTC
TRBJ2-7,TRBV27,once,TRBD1,CASSDRGDRNFYEQYF,TGTGCCAGCAGTGATCGTGGGGACAGGAATTTTTACGAGCAGTACTTC
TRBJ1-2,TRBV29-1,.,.,CSAGSDSYGYTF,TGCAGCGCCGGATCGGACAGCTATGGCTACACCTTC
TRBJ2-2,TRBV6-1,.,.,CASSEGEVGELFF,TGTGCCAGCAGTGAAGGAGAGGTCGGGGAGCTGTTTTTT
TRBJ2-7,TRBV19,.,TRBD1,CASSIGTGPYEQYF,TGTGCCAGTAGTATCGGGACAGGGCCCTACGAGCAGTACTTC
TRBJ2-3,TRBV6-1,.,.,CASRIAAGGADTQYF,TGTGCCAGCAGGATCGCGGCCGGAGGGGCAGATACGCAGTATTTT